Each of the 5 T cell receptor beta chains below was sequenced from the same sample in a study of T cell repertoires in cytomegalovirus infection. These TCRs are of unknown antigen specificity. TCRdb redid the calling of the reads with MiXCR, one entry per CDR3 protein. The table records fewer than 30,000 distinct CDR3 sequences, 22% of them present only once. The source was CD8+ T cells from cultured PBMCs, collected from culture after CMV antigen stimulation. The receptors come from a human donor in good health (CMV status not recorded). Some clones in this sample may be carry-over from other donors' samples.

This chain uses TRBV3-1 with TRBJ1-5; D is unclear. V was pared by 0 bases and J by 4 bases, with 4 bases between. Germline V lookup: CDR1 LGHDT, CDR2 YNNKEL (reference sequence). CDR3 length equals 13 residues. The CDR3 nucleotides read TGTGCCAGCAGCCAAGATCTAAATCAGCCCCAGCATTTT. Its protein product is CASSQDLNQPQHF.

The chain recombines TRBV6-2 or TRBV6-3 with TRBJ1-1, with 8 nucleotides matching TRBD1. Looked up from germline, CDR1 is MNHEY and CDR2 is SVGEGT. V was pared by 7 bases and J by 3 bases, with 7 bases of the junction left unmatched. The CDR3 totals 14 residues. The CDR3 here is CASNPGGDYTEAFF. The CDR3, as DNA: TGTGCCAGCAACCCAGGGGGCGATTACACTGAAGCTTTCTTT.

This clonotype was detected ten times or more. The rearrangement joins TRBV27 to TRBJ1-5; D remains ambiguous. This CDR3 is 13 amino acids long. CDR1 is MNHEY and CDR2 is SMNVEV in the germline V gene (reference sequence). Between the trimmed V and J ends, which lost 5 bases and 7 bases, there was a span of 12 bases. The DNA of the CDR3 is TGTGCCAGCAGTCCACGGCGGGAACAGCCCCAGCATTTT. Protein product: CASSPRREQPQHF.

The CDR3 reads CASSQNQGFAYEQYF. CDR3 DNA sequence: TGCGCCAGCAGCCAGAACCAGGGGTTCGCCTACGAGCAGTACTTC. The chain has TRBV4-3 and TRBJ2-7, with a possible D match to TRBD1 (6 bases). Trimming stripped 3 bases from V and 2 bases from J, with 14 bases between. Looked up from germline, CDR1 is LGHNA and CDR2 is YSLEER. The CDR3 has 15 residues.

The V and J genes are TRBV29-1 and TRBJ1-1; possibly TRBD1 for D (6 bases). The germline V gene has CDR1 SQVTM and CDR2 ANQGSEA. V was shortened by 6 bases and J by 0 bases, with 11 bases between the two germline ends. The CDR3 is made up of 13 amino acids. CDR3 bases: TGCAGCGTGCCGGGACAACTGAACACTGAAGCTTTCTTT. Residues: CSVPGQLNTEAFF.